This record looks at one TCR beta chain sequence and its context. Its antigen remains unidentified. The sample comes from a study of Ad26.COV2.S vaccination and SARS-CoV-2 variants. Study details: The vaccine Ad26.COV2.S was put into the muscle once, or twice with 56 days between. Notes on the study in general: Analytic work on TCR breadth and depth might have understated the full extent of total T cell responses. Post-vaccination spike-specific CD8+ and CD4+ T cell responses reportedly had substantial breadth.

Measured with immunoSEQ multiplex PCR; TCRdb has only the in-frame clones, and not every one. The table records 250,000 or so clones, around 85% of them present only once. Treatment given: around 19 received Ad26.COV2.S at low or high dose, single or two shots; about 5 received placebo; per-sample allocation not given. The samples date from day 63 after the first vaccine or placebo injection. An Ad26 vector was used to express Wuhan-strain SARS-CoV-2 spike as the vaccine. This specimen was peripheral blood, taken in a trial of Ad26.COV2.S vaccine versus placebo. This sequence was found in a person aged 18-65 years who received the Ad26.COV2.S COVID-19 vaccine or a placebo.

The CDR3 DNA sequence: TGTGCCAGCAGCCACAGGGCGAGGTCTGCAGGAGAAAAACTGTTTTTT. This translates into CASSHRARSAGEKLFF. The J gene is TRBJ1-4, the V gene TRBV14, with D perhaps TRBD1 (5 bases). Trimming stripped 3 bases from V and 8 bases from J, with 19 bases between. CDR3 length equals 16 residues. CDR1 SGHDN and CDR2 FVKESK come from the germline V gene.